Each of the 5 T cell receptor beta chains below was sequenced from the same sample in a study of CD8+ T cells in alopecia areata. Treatment described: oral pan-JAK inhibitor, 5-10 mg twice daily. After isolation, RNA underwent reverse transcription to generate cDNA as the sequencing template. Libraries were prepared by immunoSEQ multiplex PCR; TCRdb keeps only in-frame clonotypes and omits some of them. The table has about 60,000 clones, around 46% seen once. Sequences were derived from CD8+ T cells sorted from blood, sampled at approximately week 36, from a patient treated with tofacitinib. Every receptor here comes from a human donor with alopecia areata.

This rearrangement joins TRBV30 to TRBJ2-1; D unclear. This CDR3 has 14 residues. Trimming cost V 2 bases and J 6 bases, with 14 bases left between them. The germline V gene has CDR1 GTSNPN and CDR2 SVGIG (reference sequence). The CDR3 sequence: CAWSKGLIPNEQFF. CDR3 nucleotides: TGTGCCTGGAGTAAGGGTCTGATACCCAATGAGCAGTTCTTC.

This clone was picked up a small number of times. This chain joins TRBV7-9 and TRBJ2-7; D perhaps matches TRBD2 (7 bases). With 10 bases removed from V and 9 bases from J, the gap between germline ends came to 19 bases. The germline V gene encodes CDR1 SEHNR and CDR2 FQNEAQ (reference sequence). The CDR3 length is 12 residues. The CDR3 spells CATIHGEGVQYF. The CDR3 bases are TGTGCCACCATCCACGGGGAGGGGGTGCAGTACTTC.

The chain is built from TRBV27 and TRBJ2-1, with D possibly matching TRBD2 (5 bases). Trimming removed 3 bases at V and 5 bases at J, with 11 bases between. The CDR3 contains 14 residues. Germline CDR1 reads MNHEY; CDR2 reads SMNVEV (reference sequence). CDR3 nucleotide sequence: TGTGCCAGCAGTTTTCGGGGTATCAACAATGAGCAGTTCTTC. Translating it yields CASSFRGINNEQFF.

The chain joins TRBV4-1 to TRBJ2-1, with 12 nucleotides matching TRBD2. V shed 3 bases, J shed 5 bases, and the junction held 5 bases outside the gene matches. The CDR3 is 16 amino acids. Looked up from germline, CDR1 is MGHRA and CDR2 is YSYEKL. The CDR3 loop reads CASSQGRTSGDNEQFF. DNA of the CDR3: TGCGCCAGCAGCCAGGGCCGGACTAGCGGGGACAATGAGCAGTTCTTC.

This clone has a count of ten or more. The rearrangement links TRBV6-4 to TRBJ2-3; weak D call: TRBD2 (5 bases). The CDR3 totals 12 residues. The germline V gene has CDR1 MRHNA and CDR2 SNTAGT. V was clipped by 6 bases and J by 6 bases, with 10 bases between them. The CDR3 here is CASSHGEDTQYF. CDR3 nucleotides: TGTGCCAGCAGCCACGGGGAGGATACGCAGTATTTT.